A single sample gave rise to the 28 T cell receptor beta chains below, sequenced in a study of blood T cell repertoires in COVID-19. Some clones are missing from TCRdb's copy, which holds only in-frame ones; the method was immunoSEQ multiplex PCR. The data show approximately 65,000 clones, 90% seen once. The specimen was peripheral blood. These receptors were taken from a man aged 50-60 years with COVID-19, enrolled during active disease.

This chain joins TRBV15 and TRBJ1-2, with D tentatively TRBD1 (6 bases). CDR3 size: 14 residues. In germline, CDR1 is LNHNV, CDR2 YYDKDF (reference sequence). V was shortened by 1 base and J by 4 bases, with 10 bases between the two germline ends. The CDR3 nucleotides are TGTGCCACCAGCAGAGTGGGGGGGCTCTATGGCTACACCTTC. Its translation: CATSRVGGLYGYTF. The variable domain in full, completed from reference TRBV15 and TRBJ1-2, reads DAMVIQNPRYQVTQFGKPVTLSCSQTLNHNVMYWYQQKSSQAPKLLFHYYDKDFNNEADTPDNFQSRRPNTSFCFLDIRSPGLGDTAMYLCATSRVGGLYGYTFGSGTRLTVV.

The V and J genes are TRBV5-6 and TRBJ2-7; possible D gene TRBD1, 5 bases. V lost 3 bases to trimming and J lost 5 bases, with 15 bases between them. CDR1 and CDR2 from the germline V gene are SGHDT and YYEEEE. The length of the CDR3 is 14 residues. Written as DNA, the CDR3 is TGTGCCAGCAGCTGGGATCAGGGTAGCAACGAGCAGTACTTC. This codes for CASSWDQGSNEQYF.

The V and J genes are TRBV20-1 and TRBJ2-5; D remains ambiguous. The CDR3 loop spans 13 amino acids. Trimming removed 3 bases at V and 4 bases at J, with 12 bases between. The V gene's germline CDR1 is DFQATT and CDR2 SNEGSKA (reference sequence). The CDR3 loop reads CSASSSTGETQYF. The CDR3 DNA reads TGCAGTGCTAGTTCCTCAACCGGAGAGACCCAGTACTTC.

This clone was counted a few times. The rearrangement uses TRBV19 and TRBJ2-7, with 12 positions matching TRBD1. This CDR3 has 14 amino acids. Looked up from germline, CDR1 is LNHDA and CDR2 is SQIVND (reference sequence). Trimming at V came to 5 bases and at J to 4 bases, leaving 3 bases not matched to a gene. The DNA of the CDR3 is TGTGCCAGTAGTTGGGACAGGGGGCCTTACGAGCAGTACTTC. It yields the protein CASSWDRGPYEQYF. Supplemented by reference TRBV19 and TRBJ2-7, the full variable domain reads DGGITQSPKYLFRKEGQNVTLSCEQNLNHDAMYWYRQDPGQGLRLIYYSQIVNDFQKGDIAEGYSVSREKKESFPLTVTSAQKNPTAFYLCASSWDRGPYEQYFGPGTRLTVT.

J is TRBJ1-2 and V is TRBV4-1; TRBD1 aligns across 9 bases. There are 14 residues in the CDR3. V lost 2 bases, J lost 8 bases, and 6 bases stayed unmatched. Germline lookup yields CDR1 MGHRA and CDR2 YSYEKL. The CDR3 nucleotides read TGCGCCAGCAGCCAACCGACAGGGGGTTTAGGCTACACCTTC. Translating it yields CASSQPTGGLGYTF.

DNA for the CDR3: TGTGCCAGCAGCAGGACTAGCGGGTACGGAACCGGGGAGCTGTTTTTT. Protein: CASSRTSGYGTGELFF. This chain links TRBV9 with TRBJ2-2, with 11 bases matching TRBD2. Germline V gene data show CDR1 as SGDLS and CDR2 as YYNGEE. J lost 5 bases, V lost 4 bases, and 7 bases had no gene match. The length of the CDR3 is 16 residues.

The rearrangement joins TRBV10-1 to TRBJ1-6; 7 bases match TRBD1. The J segment lost 3 bases and the V segment lost 2 bases, leaving 4 bases of the junction unmatched. Per germline, CDR1 WNHNN and CDR2 SYGVQD (reference sequence). CDR3 length: 16 residues. The CDR3 nucleotides are TGCGCCAGCAGTGAGCCCGACAGGGTCTATAATTCACCCCTCCACTTT. Translation gives CASSEPDRVYNSPLHF.

The V call is TRBV5-1, the J call TRBJ1-3, with 7 bases lining up with TRBD1. V was pared by 4 bases and J by 0 bases, with 10 bases of the junction left unmatched. Germline CDR1 SGHRS, CDR2 YFSETQ. The CDR3 length is 17 residues. In DNA, the CDR3 is TGCGCCAGCAGCGCAATGGGACAGCCTGACTCTGGAAACACCATATATTTT. This encodes CASSAMGQPDSGNTIYF.

The chain couples TRBV5-4 to TRBJ2-7; 9 nucleotides align to TRBD1. Unmatched junction bases numbered 7, after V lost 3 bases and J lost 9 bases. Looked up from germline, CDR1 is SGHNT and CDR2 is YYREEE (reference sequence). CDR3 length: 13 residues. CDR3 coding DNA: TGTGCCAGCAGCTGGGACAGGGAGGGTGGGCAGTACTTC. Residues: CASSWDREGGQYF.

The chain uses TRBV6-5 and TRBJ1-5; possibly TRBD1 for D (6 bases). Germline V gene sequence: CDR1 MNHEY, CDR2 SVGAGI. CDR3 length: 14 amino acids. With 7 bases removed from V and 4 bases from J, the gap between germline ends came to 14 bases. The CDR3 DNA sequence: TGTGCCAGCACCCAGGGGATGGGTAATCAGCCCCAGCATTTT. Its translation: CASTQGMGNQPQHF.

The rearrangement uses TRBV5-3 and TRBJ2-7; maybe TRBD2 (5 bases). TRBV5-3 is treated as an ORF (open reading frame) with a function not yet certain. This CDR3 has 15 residues. Trimming stripped 7 bases from V and 0 bases from J, with 17 bases between. CDR3 sequence reads: CARPFDYPSSYEQYF. The CDR3 bases are TGTGCCAGACCTTTTGACTACCCCAGCTCCTACGAGCAGTACTTC.

V gene TRBV2 combines with J gene TRBJ1-6; 9 positions agree with TRBD1. V lost 5 bases and J lost 6; bases outside the gene matches: 8. Germline lookup yields CDR1 SNHLY and CDR2 FYNNEI. The CDR3 length is 16 residues. The CDR3: CASSSGTGRTNSPLHF. The CDR3 nucleotides read TGTGCCAGCAGTTCCGGGACAGGGAGGACTAATTCACCCCTCCACTTT.

This clone was found once. V usage is TRBV11-2 and J usage is TRBJ1-1, with D unresolved. CDR3 size: 12 residues. Germline CDR1 and CDR2: SGHAT and FQNNGV. V lost 0 bases, J lost 10 bases, and 9 bases lay in between. The CDR3 region is CASSLEEEGAFF. The DNA for the CDR3 is TGTGCCAGCAGCTTAGAAGAGGAAGGAGCTTTCTTT.

The chain couples TRBV6-6 to TRBJ2-2; D is undetermined. The V and J ends lost 5 bases and 1 base respectively, with 8 bases between them. Germline CDR1 MNHNY, CDR2 SVGAGI (reference sequence). This CDR3 has 14 amino acids. This CDR3 is CASSPRRNTGELFF. The CDR3 DNA sequence: TGTGCCAGCAGTCCGAGGCGGAACACCGGGGAGCTGTTTTTT.

The chain is built from TRBV25-1 and TRBJ1-4, with D hard to call. The germline gives CDR1 MGHDK, CDR2 SYGVNS. This CDR3 has 12 amino acids. V lost 11 bases to trimming and J lost 6 bases, with 13 bases between them. Here the CDR3 DNA reads TGTGCCTCCTCGGCCGGGGATGAAAAACTGTTTTTT. Protein: CASSAGDEKLFF.

V and J are TRBV6-5 and TRBJ2-5; 12 bases fit TRBD2. CDR1 is MNHEY, CDR2 SVGAGI, per germline. The junction had 8 bases not matched to a gene; V was cut back by 7 bases and J by 5 bases. The CDR3 has 15 residues. The CDR3 nucleotides read TGTGCCAGCAAACCTAGCGGGAGGGGTTGGGAGACCCAGTACTTC. As protein: CASKPSGRGWETQYF.

This clone was recorded once. The chain recombines TRBV30 with TRBJ2-3; 11 nucleotides match TRBD1. V was clipped by 2 bases and J by 6 bases; unmatched bases: 7. The germline gives CDR1 GTSNPN, CDR2 SVGIG (reference sequence). The CDR3 contains 15 residues. Written as DNA, the CDR3 is TGTGCCTGGAGTACCGGGACAGGGGGATCGGATACGCAGTATTTT. Protein product: CAWSTGTGGSDTQYF.

The rearrangement joins TRBV2 to TRBJ1-1; D possibly corresponds to TRBD1 (6 bases). V lost 5 bases and J 1 base, leaving 8 bases between the germline ends. The germline V gene encodes CDR1 SNHLY and CDR2 FYNNEI. This CDR3 comprises 13 residues. CDR3 region: CASSTQGNTEAFF. The CDR3 DNA reads TGTGCCAGCAGTACACAGGGGAACACTGAAGCTTTCTTT.

CDR3 loop: CASSLAGTGGPEAFF. The CDR3 DNA is TGCGCCAGCAGCTTGGCGGGGACAGGGGGCCCTGAAGCTTTCTTT. This rearrangement joins TRBV5-1 to TRBJ1-1; 12 bases map to TRBD1. The CDR3 extends over 15 amino acids. Germline V gives CDR1 SGHRS, CDR2 YFSETQ. With V trimmed by 0 bases and J by 6 bases, 3 bases remained unmatched.

V usage is TRBV5-6 and J usage is TRBJ1-5; TRBD1 is a possible D gene (6 bases). V gave up 3 bases and J gave up 6 bases, with 13 bases separating them. CDR3 length: 14 residues. CDR1 and CDR2 from the germline V gene are SGHDT and YYEEEE. CDR3 sequence reads: CASSSTGFGQPQHF. Written as DNA, the CDR3 is TGTGCCAGCAGCTCCACAGGGTTCGGTCAGCCCCAGCATTTT.

Here the CDR3 DNA reads TGTGCCACCAGTGATTTGTCGGGAGGGCCGGGTACGCAGTATTTT. Protein sequence: CATSDLSGGPGTQYF. This chain uses TRBV24-1 with TRBJ2-3, with 8 positions matching TRBD2. The V gene's germline CDR1 is KGHDR and CDR2 SFDVKD. With 0 bases clipped from V and 8 bases from J, the junction kept 6 bases outside the gene matches. There are 15 residues in the CDR3.

The genes are TRBV11-3 and TRBJ2-3; TRBD2 aligns across 8 bases. The CDR3 has 15 residues. V shed 5 bases and J 1 base; nucleotides not matched to a gene: 5. In germline, CDR1 is SGHNT, CDR2 YENEEA. The CDR3: CASSPSGSGTDTQYF. The CDR3 DNA reads as TGTGCCAGCAGCCCCAGCGGGAGTGGCACAGATACGCAGTATTTT.

The CDR3 nucleotides are TGTGCCAGCAGCCTACAACCGGGACAGGGTGAACATTCACCCCTCCACTTT. It yields the protein CASSLQPGQGEHSPLHF. V is TRBV27 and J is TRBJ1-6; 9 positions agree with TRBD1. In germline, CDR1 is MNHEY, CDR2 SMNVEV (reference sequence). The CDR3 consists of 17 residues. V was clipped by 6 bases and J by 8 bases; unmatched bases: 14.

This chain joins TRBV5-4 and TRBJ2-7; TRBD1 is a possible D gene (7 bases). Per germline, CDR1 SGHNT and CDR2 YYREEE (reference sequence). This CDR3 contains 18 residues. The V gene lost 3 bases and the J gene lost 3 bases, with 25 bases spanning the gap. CDR3 protein: CASSSRDSPLSTFYEQYF. For the CDR3, the DNA is TGTGCCAGCAGCTCGCGGGACAGCCCGTTATCCACCTTCTACGAGCAGTACTTC.

The chain carries TRBV25-1 and TRBJ2-7, with TRBD1 matching over 8 bases. CDR1 and CDR2 (germline): MGHDK, SYGVNS. This CDR3 has 14 amino acids. V dropped 1 base and J dropped 5; count of bases not matched to a gene: 4. The DNA of the CDR3 is TGTGCCAGCAGTGAATGGGCCAGGGGGCACGAGCAGTACTTC. This sequence encodes CASSEWARGHEQYF.

Here the CDR3 reads CASSLQPTGNNEQFF. The CDR3 DNA sequence: TGTGCCAGCAGTTTACAACCCACAGGGAACAATGAGCAGTTCTTC. The gene calls are TRBV27 and TRBJ2-1; perhaps TRBD1 as D (6 bases). Trimming took 2 bases from V and 5 from J, leaving 13 bases between them. Germline V lookup: CDR1 MNHEY, CDR2 SMNVEV (reference sequence). The CDR3 is made up of 15 amino acids.

The V call is TRBV6-1, the J call TRBJ2-7; 7 bases align to TRBD1. The CDR3 spans 13 residues. V dropped 1 base and J dropped 6; count of bases not matched to a gene: 3. The germline V gene encodes CDR1 MNHNS and CDR2 SASEGT. CDR3 coding DNA: TGTGCCAGCAGTGAAGTGGGACAGCGCGAGCAGTACTTC. Translation gives CASSEVGQREQYF.

This sequence joins TRBV5-1 and TRBJ2-3; tentatively, D is TRBD2 (5 bases). The CDR3 totals 15 residues. The germline V and J ends were trimmed by 2 bases and 3 bases, with 13 bases remaining between them. Germline assignment: CDR1 SGHRS and CDR2 YFSETQ. CDR3 protein: CASSLRTGGTDTQYF. As DNA, the CDR3 is TGCGCCAGCAGCTTACGGACTGGTGGTACAGATACGCAGTATTTT. The entire variable domain, with the rest obtained from reference TRBV5-1 and TRBJ2-3, is as follows: KAGVTQTPRYLIKTRGQQVTLSCSPISGHRSVSWYQQTPGQGLQFLFEYFSETQRNKGNFPGRFSGRQFSNSRSEMNVSTLELGDSALYLCASSLRTGGTDTQYFGPGTRLTVL.